One sample yielded the 28 T cell receptor beta chains listed below, sequenced in a study of long-term antiretroviral therapy in people with HIV. An immunoSEQ assay, version v3.0, was performed at survey level. TCRdb keeps only in-frame clones here, not all; method: immunoSEQ multiplex PCR. The table records tens of thousands of clones, 70% to 90% of them present only once. The starting material was unsorted PBMCs, obtained 1.1 years after starting antiretroviral therapy. These receptors were obtained from a man aged 18 to 30 with HIV.

This clone was counted a single time. The chain is built from TRBV5-1 and TRBJ1-2; 10 nucleotides align to TRBD1. The CDR3 runs to 16 residues. Germline CDR1 reads SGHRS; CDR2 reads YFSETQ. With 3 bases clipped from V and 7 bases from J, the junction kept 12 bases outside the gene matches. CDR3 sequence: CASSSTGQGTPGGYTF. Here the CDR3 DNA reads TGCGCCAGCAGCTCGACGGGACAGGGGACGCCCGGTGGCTACACCTTC.

This chain connects TRBV11-2 to TRBJ1-2, with D perhaps matching TRBD1 (6 bases). The V gene lost 5 bases and the J gene lost 0 bases, with 13 bases spanning the gap. Germline CDR1 reads SGHAT; CDR2 reads FQNNGV. This CDR3 is built from 15 residues. The DNA for the CDR3 is TGTGCCAGCAGCCCCCAAGGGGGGCCTAACTATGGCTACACCTTC. Amino acids: CASSPQGGPNYGYTF.

This clone was observed a single time. The J gene is TRBJ2-1, the V gene TRBV28; TRBD2 aligns across 13 bases. This CDR3 spans 16 amino acids. CDR1 is MDHEN and CDR2 is SYDVKM in the germline V gene. The V segment lost 10 bases and the J segment 7 bases; nucleotides outside the gene matches: 13. The DNA for the CDR3 is TGTGCCATCAACCCTCCGGGACTAGCGGGAAGGAATGAGCAGTTCTTC. Protein sequence: CAINPPGLAGRNEQFF.

This chain connects TRBV18 to TRBJ2-1; TRBD1 is a possible D gene (6 bases). This CDR3 region has 18 residues. The germline V gene has CDR1 KGHSH and CDR2 LQKENI. Trimming stripped 3 bases from V and 0 bases from J, with 18 bases between. CDR3 protein: CASSPFLGEGDSYNEQFF. The CDR3 DNA follows: TGTGCCAGCTCACCCTTTTTAGGCGAGGGGGACTCCTACAATGAGCAGTTCTTC.

The V gene is TRBV2, the J gene TRBJ2-1, with a possible D match to TRBD2 (6 bases). V shed 4 bases and J shed 5 bases, with 21 bases lying between them. CDR3 size: 17 residues. Germline V gene lookup returns CDR1 SNHLY and CDR2 FYNNEI. The CDR3 DNA follows: TGTGCCAGCAGTGTTAATAGGTTGGAGGGGAACAACAATGAGCAGTTCTTC. Amino acid sequence: CASSVNRLEGNNNEQFF.

This clone occurred a few times. At the DNA level, this CDR3 is encoded by other sequences in the same sample as well. The genes are TRBV19 and TRBJ2-7; D uncertain. The germline gives CDR1 LNHDA, CDR2 SQIVND (reference sequence). The CDR3 extends over 13 amino acids. V lost 3 bases, J lost 5 bases, and 11 bases lay in between. DNA of the CDR3: TGTGCCAGTAGTATTGCCGACGGCGACGAGCAGTACTTC. It translates to CASSIADGDEQYF. Complete variable domain (other parts from reference TRBV19 and TRBJ2-7): DGGITQSPKYLFRKEGQNVTLSCEQNLNHDAMYWYRQDPGQGLRLIYYSQIVNDFQKGDIAEGYSVSREKKESFPLTVTSAQKNPTAFYLCASSIADGDEQYFGPGTRLTVT.

The J gene is TRBJ1-1, the V gene TRBV5-1; 8 bases agree with TRBD1. The CDR3 is 14 amino acids. Germline CDR1 is SGHRS and CDR2 is YFSETQ. The ends lost 5 bases at V and 1 base at J; junction bases unmatched: 4. The CDR3 nucleotides are TGCGCCAGCAGAAAGACAGGGGCGAACACTGAAGCTTTCTTT. Amino acids: CASRKTGANTEAFF. The full variable domain, with the rest looked up from reference TRBV5-1 and TRBJ1-1, is KAGVTQTPRYLIKTRGQQVTLSCSPISGHRSVSWYQQTPGQGLQFLFEYFSETQRNKGNFPGRFSGRQFSNSRSEMNVSTLELGDSALYLCASRKTGANTEAFFGQGTRLTVV.

The genes are TRBV30 and TRBJ2-7; D is unclear. This CDR3 has 11 residues. Germline CDR1 and CDR2: GTSNPN and SVGIG (reference sequence). Trimming took off 1 base at V and 4 bases at J, with 5 bases between the two ends. The CDR3 region has the DNA TGTGCCTGGAGTGCGGTTTACGAGCAGTACTTC. Translated, it gives CAWSAVYEQYF. Full variable domain (missing parts from reference TRBV30 and TRBJ2-7): SQTIHQWPATLVQPVGSPLSLECTVEGTSNPNLYWYRQAAGRGLQLLFYSVGIGQISSEVPQNLSASRPQDRQFILSSKKLLLSDSGFYLCAWSAVYEQYFGPGTRLTVT.

The chain uses TRBV5-1 and TRBJ2-5; maybe TRBD1 (6 bases). The DNA end lines up better with TRBJ2-7; the J call may be wrong. CDR3 length equals 15 residues. Per germline, CDR1 SGHRS and CDR2 YFSETQ. The CDR3 DNA reads as TGCGCCAGCAGCTTGAAGGCAGGGGACGCCTACGAGCAGTACTTC. Translated: CASSLKAGDAYEQYF.

The genes are TRBV5-1 and TRBJ2-7, with TRBD1 matching 8 bases. V lost 0 bases, J lost 5 bases, and 1 base stayed unmatched. CDR3 length: 13 amino acids. The germline V gene has CDR1 SGHRS and CDR2 YFSETQ. The CDR3 sequence is CASSLGDRNEQYF. DNA for the CDR3: TGCGCCAGCAGCTTGGGGGACAGGAACGAGCAGTACTTC.

The count of this clone is one. The chain is built from TRBV19 and TRBJ2-7, with D perhaps TRBD2 (6 bases). CDR3 length equals 15 residues. Germline CDR1 LNHDA, CDR2 SQIVND (reference sequence). V lost 0 bases and J 2 bases, leaving 11 bases between the germline ends. The CDR3 here is CASSIDSGDPYEQYF. CDR3 coding DNA: TGTGCCAGTAGTATAGATTCGGGGGACCCCTACGAGCAGTACTTC.

The rearrangement links TRBV15 to TRBJ2-7, with D tentatively TRBD1 (5 bases). V was clipped by 1 base and J by 4 bases, with 14 bases between them. The CDR3 runs to 15 residues. Germline values: CDR1 LNHNV, CDR2 YYDKDF (reference sequence). CDR3 sequence (DNA): TGTGCCACCAGCAGAGTGGGAAGGGGAACTTACGAGCAGTACTTC. Translating it yields CATSRVGRGTYEQYF.

Only one count was recorded for this clone. The J gene is TRBJ1-5, the V gene TRBV19; D gene ambiguous. The CDR3 loop spans 13 amino acids. CDR1 and CDR2 (germline): LNHDA, SQIVND (reference sequence). V shed 3 bases and J shed 0 bases, with 3 bases lying between them. The CDR3 DNA sequence: TGTGCCAGTAGTATGGATAGCAATCAGCCCCAGCATTTT. It encodes CASSMDSNQPQHF. Full variable domain (remainder filled in from reference TRBV19 and TRBJ1-5): DGGITQSPKYLFRKEGQNVTLSCEQNLNHDAMYWYRQDPGQGLRLIYYSQIVNDFQKGDIAEGYSVSREKKESFPLTVTSAQKNPTAFYLCASSMDSNQPQHFGDGTRLSIL.

The chain is built from TRBV11-2 and TRBJ2-7; weak D call: TRBD2 (6 bases). The CDR3 covers 15 residues. Germline CDR1 SGHAT, CDR2 FQNNGV. The V and J ends lost 1 base and 4 bases respectively, with 14 bases between them. The CDR3 spells CASSLGAGSGYEQYF. As DNA, the CDR3 is TGTGCCAGCAGCTTAGGTGCCGGGAGCGGGTACGAGCAGTACTTC.

This clone was counted only a few times. The V call is TRBV5-6, the J call TRBJ1-2; 10 bases fit TRBD1. V lost 6 bases and J lost 2; bases outside the gene matches: 1. The CDR3 is made up of 13 amino acids. CDR1 SGHDT and CDR2 YYEEEE come from the germline V gene. CDR3 coding DNA: TGTGCCAGCAAGGGACAGGGGAACTATGGCTACACCTTC. It yields the protein CASKGQGNYGYTF.

The sample holds a few counts of this clone. This sequence joins TRBV6-1 and TRBJ1-5, with D perhaps TRBD1 (5 bases). Trimming removed 5 bases at V and 4 bases at J, with 12 bases between. Germline-derived CDR1 and CDR2 are MNHNS and SASEGT. The length of the CDR3 is 14 residues. As DNA, the CDR3 is TGTGCCAGCAGTTCCGTGGGGCCGAATCAGCCCCAGCATTTT. Its protein is CASSSVGPNQPQHF.

This clone was found a few times. CDR3 protein: CASRSGQRETQYF. CDR3 nucleotides: TGTGCCAGCAGATCGGGACAGAGGGAGACCCAGTACTTC. The chain uses TRBV7-2 and TRBJ2-5, with 7 bases that match TRBD1. Germline values: CDR1 SGHTA, CDR2 FQGNSA. This CDR3 comprises 13 residues. Germline trimming cut 6 bases from V and 5 bases from J; bases unmatched to any gene: 6.

The chain couples TRBV10-3 to TRBJ1-1; TRBD1 is a possible D gene (5 bases). In germline, CDR1 is ENHRY, CDR2 SYGVKD. This CDR3 has 13 amino acids. Trimming took 7 bases from V and 5 from J, leaving 14 bases between them. CDR3 residues: CAINPAAGTEAFF. CDR3 DNA sequence: TGTGCCATCAACCCAGCGGCAGGGACTGAAGCTTTCTTT.

CDR3 sequence: CASSPWTSGRVETQYF. The CDR3, as DNA: TGTGCCAGCAGTCCGTGGACTAGCGGGAGAGTAGAGACCCAGTACTTC. The genes are TRBV27 and TRBJ2-5; TRBD2 matches at 13 bases. Per germline, CDR1 MNHEY and CDR2 SMNVEV (reference sequence). V was clipped by 5 bases and J by 4 bases; unmatched bases: 7. The CDR3 totals 16 residues.

This chain joins TRBV11-2 and TRBJ2-5; TRBD1 might be the D (5 bases). Germline CDR1 and CDR2: SGHAT and FQNNGV. The CDR3 contains 14 residues. The V end was cut by 5 bases, the J end by 5 bases, with 15 bases between. CDR3 sequence reads: CASSLLRGMETQYF. The CDR3 nucleotides read TGTGCCAGCAGCCTCCTAAGGGGTATGGAGACCCAGTACTTC. Together with reference TRBV11-2 and TRBJ2-5, the CDR3 gives the full variable domain: EAGVAQSPRYKIIEKRQSVAFWCNPISGHATLYWYQQILGQGPKLLIQFQNNGVVDDSQLPKDRFSAERLKGVDSTLKIQPAKLEDSAVYLCASSLLRGMETQYFGPGTRLLVL.

This clone was picked up a small number of times. The V gene is TRBV12-5, the J gene TRBJ2-7; no clear D gene. V lost 7 bases to trimming and J lost 0 bases, with 10 bases between them. This CDR3 is 13 amino acids long. Germline V gene data show CDR1 as LGHNT and CDR2 as FRNRAP. The CDR3 protein is CASAWGASYEQYF. The CDR3 region has the DNA TGTGCTAGTGCCTGGGGTGCCTCCTACGAGCAGTACTTC. The full variable domain, with the rest looked up from reference TRBV12-5 and TRBJ2-7, is DARVTQTPRHKVTEMGQEVTMRCQPILGHNTVFWYRQTMMQGLELLAYFRNRAPLDDSGMPKDRFSAEMPDATLATLKIQPSEPRDSAVYFCASAWGASYEQYFGPGTRLTVT.

The genes are TRBV2 and TRBJ2-5, with 9 bases that match TRBD2. Looked up from germline, CDR1 is SNHLY and CDR2 is FYNNEI. The V segment lost 4 bases and the J segment 0 bases; nucleotides outside the gene matches: 6. CDR3 length: 16 residues. The CDR3 DNA reads TGTGCCAGCAGTGGACTAGCGGACACCCACCAAGAGACCCAGTACTTC. Amino acid sequence: CASSGLADTHQETQYF.

V and J are TRBV4-3 and TRBJ2-2; 8 bases align to TRBD2. Germline loops: CDR1 LGHNA, CDR2 YSLEER. The trim removed 1 base at V and 6 bases at J, leaving 4 bases unmatched. CDR3 size: 15 residues. CDR3 sequence reads: CASSQVREVPGELFF. Here the CDR3 DNA reads TGCGCCAGCAGCCAAGTGCGGGAGGTCCCCGGGGAGCTGTTTTTT.

The chain recombines TRBV14 with TRBJ1-1; D is unclear. The germline V and J ends were trimmed by 5 bases and 4 bases, with 14 bases remaining between them. This CDR3 has 14 amino acids. In germline, CDR1 is SGHDN, CDR2 FVKESK. The chain's CDR3 is CASSMGLWGTEAFF. In DNA form, the CDR3 reads TGTGCCAGCAGCATGGGCCTATGGGGCACTGAAGCTTTCTTT.

The J gene is TRBJ2-3, the V gene TRBV4-1, with TRBD1 matching over 7 bases. The CDR3 spans 17 residues. CDR1 is MGHRA and CDR2 is YSYEKL in the germline V gene. V lost 4 bases to trimming and J lost 2 bases; unmatched junction nucleotides: 12. The CDR3 coding sequence is TGCGCCAGCAGCCGCAACGTCCCGGGACAGTCCACAGATACGCAGTATTTT. Translating gives CASSRNVPGQSTDTQYF.

The chain couples TRBV19 to TRBJ2-7; D gene unclear. CDR3 length equals 14 residues. Per the germline V gene, CDR1 is LNHDA and CDR2 is SQIVND (reference sequence). The V end was cut by 8 bases, the J end by 1 base, with 15 bases between. The CDR3 spells CASHRASISYEQYF. The DNA of the CDR3 is TGTGCCAGTCACCGGGCCTCCATATCCTACGAGCAGTACTTC. The full variable domain, rest sourced from reference TRBV19 and TRBJ2-7, is DGGITQSPKYLFRKEGQNVTLSCEQNLNHDAMYWYRQDPGQGLRLIYYSQIVNDFQKGDIAEGYSVSREKKESFPLTVTSAQKNPTAFYLCASHRASISYEQYFGPGTRLTVT.

This clone is hyperexpanded (1% or more). The CDR3: CASSPDQYNEQFF. The CDR3 DNA sequence: TGTGCCAGCAGCCCTGACCAGTACAATGAGCAGTTCTTC. This chain joins TRBV6-5 and TRBJ2-1; D unresolved. The CDR3 loop spans 13 amino acids. The V end was cut by 6 bases, the J end by 4 bases, with 10 bases between. The germline V gene encodes CDR1 MNHEY and CDR2 SVGAGI.

Here the CDR3 DNA reads TGCGCCAGCAGTGAGGGGACGTATTCACCCCTCCACTTT. Its translation is CASSEGTYSPLHF. The chain combines TRBV10-1 with TRBJ1-6, with D perhaps TRBD1 (5 bases). V lost 2 bases, J lost 8 bases, and 7 bases lay in between. CDR3 length: 13 amino acids. CDR1 and CDR2 from the germline V gene are WNHNN and SYGVQD (reference sequence).